The entry below describes one T cell receptor (beta chain). Produced via immunoSEQ multiplex PCR; TCRdb's table is partial and in-frame only. The data show about 67,000 clones, with 91% seen just once and roughly 13% held by the top ten. This record belongs to a study of OX40 agonist ivuxolimab in advanced cancers. The TCR originated in an adult with an advanced solid tumor such as melanoma, head and neck, liver or kidney cancer. The sequencing used CD4+ or CD8+ T cells sorted from blood, collected in a trial of the OX40 agonist ivuxolimab.

The CDR3 region is CARSATSGDTQYF. The CDR3, as DNA: TGTGCCAGGAGCGCCACCTCGGGGGATACGCAGTATTTT. The genes are TRBV7-6 and TRBJ2-3; TRBD2 might be the D (5 bases). The CDR3 has 13 amino acids. V lost 9 bases and J lost 6, with 16 bases in between. CDR1 is SGHVS and CDR2 is FNYEAQ in the germline V gene.